This T cell receptor beta chain was obtained from a study of post-analysis software for immune sequencing data. On this clonotype: Antigen: not known.

The CDR3 loop spans 17 amino acids. Trimming stripped 0 bases from V and 6 bases from J, with 18 bases between. Per the germline V gene, CDR1 is DFQATT and CDR2 is SNEGSKA (reference sequence). General study findings and limits: Multiple sclerosis patients had significantly lower normalized Chao1 diversity than controls. Five TRBV segments, TRBV5-6, TRBV5-1 and TRBV20-1 among them, were found more frequent in patients than controls.

TCR beta cDNA libraries had unique molecular identifiers. TCRdb ran MiXCR on the PCR reads and lists one entry per CDR3 protein. The sample contains around 770,000 distinct CDR3 sequences, around 46% of which appear only once. The sample consisted of blood. The TCR sequence derives from a girl between 10 and 17 years old with multiple sclerosis. This chain links TRBV20-1 with TRBJ1-6, with a weak D call TRBD1 (5 bases). The CDR3 loop is CSAREYSGGPGNSPLHF. CDR3 nucleotides: TGCAGTGCTAGAGAATACTCCGGGGGACCGGGTAATTCACCCCTCCACTTT.